The subject of this entry is one TCR beta chain. This sample was included in a study of blood T cell repertoires in COVID-19. Study-level background: Collection of acute and convalescent COVID-19 samples took place in the United States, Italy and Spain. Sample material is recorded as cDNA or gDNA derived from T cells, B-cell-depleted T cells, or PBMCs.

Trimming pared 2 bases from V and 5 bases from J, leaving 6 bases between. The CDR3 totals 13 residues. Germline CDR1 and CDR2: KGHSH and LQKENI. In the source study's methods: Amplified reference gene primers provided the basis for estimating nucleated cell counts. Generated by immunoSEQ multiplex PCR, the TCRdb table keeps only in-frame clones and is missing some. Clone size and V and J calls were adopted from that table, with D and trimming inferred from the DNA. This sample has 200,000 to 300,000 clones, with roughly 84% found just once. The clonotype was recovered from a human donor in a cohort sampled during active COVID-19. The sequenced material came from peripheral blood. The J gene is TRBJ1-4, the V gene TRBV18; TRBD1 is a possible D gene (6 bases). CDR3 DNA sequence: TGTGCCAGCTCACCAGGGGGCAATGAAAAACTGTTTTTT. Translated, it gives CASSPGGNEKLFF.